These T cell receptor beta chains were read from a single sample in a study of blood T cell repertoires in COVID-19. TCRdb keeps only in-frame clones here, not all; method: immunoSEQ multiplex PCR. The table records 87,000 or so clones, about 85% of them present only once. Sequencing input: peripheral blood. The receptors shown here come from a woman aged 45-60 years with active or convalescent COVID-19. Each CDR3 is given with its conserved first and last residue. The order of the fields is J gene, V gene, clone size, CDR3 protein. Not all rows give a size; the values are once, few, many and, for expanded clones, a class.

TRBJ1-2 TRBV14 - CASSQDFFSYGYTF
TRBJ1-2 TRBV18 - CASSPIAGRLNYGYTF
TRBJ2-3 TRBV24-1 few CATSSGTDTQYF
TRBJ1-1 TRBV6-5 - CASSYRQGAGNTEAFF
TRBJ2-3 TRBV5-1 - CASSTTGSYTDTQYF
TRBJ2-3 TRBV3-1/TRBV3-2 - CASSQDPLYTDTQYF
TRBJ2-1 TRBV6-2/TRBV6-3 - CASSHDGGYRNEQFF
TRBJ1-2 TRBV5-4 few CASSLQDLYGYTF
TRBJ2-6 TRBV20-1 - CSASPSGGASGTGANVLTF
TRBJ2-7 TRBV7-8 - CASSPLTGPSVQYF
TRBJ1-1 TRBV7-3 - CASSSEGAGTEAFF
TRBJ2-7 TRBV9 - CASSVGTSGGLGEQYF
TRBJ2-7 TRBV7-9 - CASSLGSSGISYEQYF
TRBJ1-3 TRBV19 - CASGPTGSGNTIYF
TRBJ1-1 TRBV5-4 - CASSLGGAGGNTEAFF
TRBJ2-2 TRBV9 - CASSGTTGGYANTGELFF
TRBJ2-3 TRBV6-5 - CASNTGGTQYF
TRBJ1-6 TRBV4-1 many CASSQDRTAYNSPLHF
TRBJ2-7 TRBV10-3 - CAISSVGRRTGTYEQYF
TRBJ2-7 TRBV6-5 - CASNQGGVSSYEQYF
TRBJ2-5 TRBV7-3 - CASSLSGGALETQYF
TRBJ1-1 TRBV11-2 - CASSFASGTQGIAEAFF
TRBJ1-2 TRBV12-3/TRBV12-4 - CASRSWGGYGYTF
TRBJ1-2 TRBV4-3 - CASSLDSYGYTF
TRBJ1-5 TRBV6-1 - CASSEFPGTTGGNQPQHF
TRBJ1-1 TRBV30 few CACNRDMNTEAFF
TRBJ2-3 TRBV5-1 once CASSLASRQTITDTQYF
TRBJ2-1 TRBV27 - CASSLFGNSYNEQFF
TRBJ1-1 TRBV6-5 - CASSYSGSMNTEAFF
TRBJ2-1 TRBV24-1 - CATSGRDWKGYNEQFF
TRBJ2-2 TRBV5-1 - CASSFRAPRDTGELFF
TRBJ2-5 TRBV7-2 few CASSPDSGTAKMTQYF
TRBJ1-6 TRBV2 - CASSESVGESYNSPLHF
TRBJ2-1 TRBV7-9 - CASSFLSGTGYNEQFF
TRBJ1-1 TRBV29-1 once CSVEARQTVFEAFF
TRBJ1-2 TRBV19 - CASSIVGTGRLAYGYTF
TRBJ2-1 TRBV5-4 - CASSPPMVLAGDYNEQFF
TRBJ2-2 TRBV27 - CASSLGDRTGELFF